The entry below describes one T cell receptor (beta chain). The antigen it recognizes is unknown. The DNA ends 3 residues before the CDR3 does, and the rest of the CDR3 is filled in from the germline J gene. TCR beta CDR3 regions were amplified by multiplex PCR using the immunoSEQ assay from an average of approximately 1,200 ng genomic DNA per sample. Primer bias was corrected in the assay by using a complete synthetic TCR repertoire to establish an amplification baseline. Amplicons were sequenced on the Illumina platform. Under the source paper's analysis protocol: Sequences were error-corrected by clustering with frequency ratios and a modified nearest-neighbor algorithm, then analyzed in the immunoSEQ Analyzer with IMGT gene definitions. At each rarefaction depth, TCR richness and evenness were averaged across 20 rarefaction repeats, and any sample with fewer sequences than the depth was left out. Relative abundances of V, D and J genes were compared between groups using Wilcoxon rank sum tests, with FDR correction applied. For the blinded duplicates, the intraclass correlation was 95% to 96% for TCR richness and averaged 76.4% across 70 or so gene segments. TCRdb carries this immuneACCESS record with in-frame sequences only. Its versions omit some clonotypes, under half of them owing to an unresolved V gene in the studies checked, with the rest unexplained. Clonal size and the V and J genes are those of that table, whereas D and trimming came from the DNA. The sample has fewer than 15,000 clones on record. Jointly, the top ten make up approximately 24% of the sample.

The germline V gene (reference sequence) sets CDR1 to SGHKS and CDR2 to YYEKEE. V and J are truncated by 2 bases and 2 bases respectively, leaving an intervening sequence of 14 bases. The CDR3 runs 15 amino acids, cysteine and phenylalanine included. The 36 bases shown cover part of the CDR3, and their frame starts at base 1. The sample belongs to a study of T cells in women clearing cervical HPV infection (dated by TCRdb to the late 2010s). At the level of the whole study: The cases were fewer than 30 women with histologically confirmed HPV16-related CIN3 or worse, and 2 of these cases were invasive cancers. The controls were 25 or so women whose single incident HPV16 infection cleared within 12 months with no development of precancer or cancer. Case blood was taken at the visit when the lesion was first identified, whereas control blood was taken when infection was no longer detected. Among cases, blood sampling came a median of approximately 150 days after lesion detection, with an interquartile range of about 85 to 200 days. Because only a few women had HLA typing data, the possibility that HLA type acted as a confounder could not be ruled out. Nested within Costa Rica's Guanacaste HPV Natural History Study, an exploratory proof-of-principle case-control study compared TCR repertoires across cervical HPV16 outcomes. Cases and controls were matched on year of sample collection and on age within five years. Median age was 34 years in cases versus less than 40 in controls, and baseline characteristics did not differ significantly. The parent cohort enrolled 9,500 to 12,000 women aged 18 or older in Guanacaste, Costa Rica, in about 1993 to 1995 and followed the women for around 7 years. As quality controls, five blinded duplicates were added to each group, bringing the total to about 60 samples made up of around 50 participants and ten or so replicates.

Every participant had a single incident cervical HPV16 infection, and prevalent HPV16 infections were excluded. Cervical HPV DNA was detected by MY09/MY11 PCR, and genotyping was performed by dot-blot hybridization. Fifteen mL of heparinized blood were centrifuged, and the buffy coat was split into aliquots, frozen at -30 degrees C, and then kept at -80 degrees C. QIAGEN kits were used to extract genomic DNA from buffy coat specimens. The investigation overall reported the following: Across sequencing depths, CIN3+ cases showed significantly higher TCR repertoire richness than controls, but evenness did not differ between the groups. Whether associations preceded infection or resulted from infection could not be shown with the cross-sectional design, and effector/memory subsets and HPV-specific T cells were not isolated. TRBV6-7 relative abundance was lower in cases than in controls (approximately 0.11% versus 0.16%; Bonferroni P = 0.0008). T-cell numbers per sample were unknown, so richness differences could reflect varying T-cell content rather than repertoire biology. Random forest classifiers that combined richness and V gene abundances separated cases from controls with an estimated AUC of roughly 0.83.

The receptor comes from a woman aged 18 to 75 with a cervical HPV16 infection that either progressed to CIN3+ or cleared (not recorded which). The sample taken for sequencing was blood buffy coat. Recombination linked TRBV5-5 to TRBJ2-7; no confident D gene assignment can be made. The encoded CDR3 is CASSLGLRSTYEQYF. CDR3 DNA (partial): TGTGCCAGCAGCTTAGGGCTACGTTCTACCTACGAG.